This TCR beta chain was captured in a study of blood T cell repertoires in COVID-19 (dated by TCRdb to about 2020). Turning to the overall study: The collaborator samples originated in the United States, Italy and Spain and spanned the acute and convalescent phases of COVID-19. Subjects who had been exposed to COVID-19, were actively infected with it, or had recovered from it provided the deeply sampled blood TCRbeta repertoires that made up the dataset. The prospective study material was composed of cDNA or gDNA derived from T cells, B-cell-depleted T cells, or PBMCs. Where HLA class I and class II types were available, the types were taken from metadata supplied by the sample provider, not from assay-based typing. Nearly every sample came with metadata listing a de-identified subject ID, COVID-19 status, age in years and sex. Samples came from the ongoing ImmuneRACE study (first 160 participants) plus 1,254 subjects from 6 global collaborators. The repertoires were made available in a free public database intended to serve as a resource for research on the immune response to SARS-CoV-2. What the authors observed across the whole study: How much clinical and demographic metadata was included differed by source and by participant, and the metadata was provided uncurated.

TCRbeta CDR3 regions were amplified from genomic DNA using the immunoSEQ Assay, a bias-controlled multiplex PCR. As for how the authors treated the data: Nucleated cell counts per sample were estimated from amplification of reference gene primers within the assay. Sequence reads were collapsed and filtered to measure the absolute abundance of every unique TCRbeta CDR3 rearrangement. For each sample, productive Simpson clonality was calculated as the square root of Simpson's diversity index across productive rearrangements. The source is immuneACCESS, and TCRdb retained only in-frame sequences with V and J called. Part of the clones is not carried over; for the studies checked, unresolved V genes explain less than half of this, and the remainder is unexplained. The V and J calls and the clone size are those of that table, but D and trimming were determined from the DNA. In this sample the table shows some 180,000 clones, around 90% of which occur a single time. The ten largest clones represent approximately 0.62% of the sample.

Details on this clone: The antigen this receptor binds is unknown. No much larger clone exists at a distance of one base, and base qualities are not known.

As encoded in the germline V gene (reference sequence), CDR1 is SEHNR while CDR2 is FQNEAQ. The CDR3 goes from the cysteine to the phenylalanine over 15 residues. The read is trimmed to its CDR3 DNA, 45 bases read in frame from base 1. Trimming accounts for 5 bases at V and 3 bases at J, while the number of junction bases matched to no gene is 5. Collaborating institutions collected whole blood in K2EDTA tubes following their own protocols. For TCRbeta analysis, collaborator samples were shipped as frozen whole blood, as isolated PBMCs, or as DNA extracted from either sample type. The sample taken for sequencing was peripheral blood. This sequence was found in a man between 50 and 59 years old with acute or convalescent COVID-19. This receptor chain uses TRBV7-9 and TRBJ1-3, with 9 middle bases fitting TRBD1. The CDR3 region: CASSPTGGNGNTIYF. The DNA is TGTGCCAGCAGCCCCACAGGGGGCAATGGAAACACCATATATTTT.